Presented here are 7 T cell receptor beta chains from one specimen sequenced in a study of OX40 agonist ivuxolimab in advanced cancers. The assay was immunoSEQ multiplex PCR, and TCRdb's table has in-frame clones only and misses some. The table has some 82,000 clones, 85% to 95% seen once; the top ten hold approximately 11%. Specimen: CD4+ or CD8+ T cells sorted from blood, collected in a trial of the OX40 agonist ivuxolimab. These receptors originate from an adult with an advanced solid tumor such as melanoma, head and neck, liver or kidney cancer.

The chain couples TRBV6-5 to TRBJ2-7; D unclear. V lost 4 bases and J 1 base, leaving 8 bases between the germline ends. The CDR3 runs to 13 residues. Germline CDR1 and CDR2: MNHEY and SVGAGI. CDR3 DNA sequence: TGTGCCAGCAGTTCGCAAGTATCCTACGAGCAGTACTTC. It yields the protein CASSSQVSYEQYF.

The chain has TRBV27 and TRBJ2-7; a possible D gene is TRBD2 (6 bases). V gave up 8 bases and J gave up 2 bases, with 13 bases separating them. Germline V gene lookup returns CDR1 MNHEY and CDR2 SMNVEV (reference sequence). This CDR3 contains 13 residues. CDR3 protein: CASSERAPYEQYF. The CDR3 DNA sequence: TGTGCCAGCTCGGAGCGGGCCCCCTACGAGCAGTACTTC.

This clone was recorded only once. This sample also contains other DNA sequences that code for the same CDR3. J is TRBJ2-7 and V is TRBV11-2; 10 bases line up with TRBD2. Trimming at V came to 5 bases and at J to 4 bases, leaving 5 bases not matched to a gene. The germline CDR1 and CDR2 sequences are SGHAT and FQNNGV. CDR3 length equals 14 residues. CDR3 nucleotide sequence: TGTGCCAGCAGCCCAGGACTAGCGGCATACGAGCAGTACTTC. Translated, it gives CASSPGLAAYEQYF.

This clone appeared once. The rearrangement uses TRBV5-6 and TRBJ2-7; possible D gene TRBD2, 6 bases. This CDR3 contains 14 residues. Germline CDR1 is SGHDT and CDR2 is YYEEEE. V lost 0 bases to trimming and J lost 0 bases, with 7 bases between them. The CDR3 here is CASSLAGGSYEQYF. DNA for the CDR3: TGTGCCAGCAGCTTGGCCGGGGGCTCCTACGAGCAGTACTTC.

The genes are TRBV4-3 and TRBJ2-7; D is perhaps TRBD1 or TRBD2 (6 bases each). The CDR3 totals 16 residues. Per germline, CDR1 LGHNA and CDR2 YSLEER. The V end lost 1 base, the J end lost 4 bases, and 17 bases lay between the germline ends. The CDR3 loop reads CASSQGVGTGAYEQYF. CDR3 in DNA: TGCGCCAGCAGCCAAGGGGTTGGAACGGGGGCTTACGAGCAGTACTTC.

The CDR3 nucleotides are TGTGCCAGTAGTATCGGAACAGGGATCATGAACACTGAAGCTTTCTTT. Protein product: CASSIGTGIMNTEAFF. The chain joins TRBV19 to TRBJ1-1; maybe TRBD1 (6 bases). The length of the CDR3 is 16 residues. The ends were cut back, 3 bases at V and 0 bases at J, with 14 bases in the middle. The germline V gene has CDR1 LNHDA and CDR2 SQIVND (reference sequence).

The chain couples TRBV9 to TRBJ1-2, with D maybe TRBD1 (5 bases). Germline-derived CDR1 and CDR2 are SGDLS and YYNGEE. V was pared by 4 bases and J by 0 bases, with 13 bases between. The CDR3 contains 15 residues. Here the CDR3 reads CASSLHRSSNYGYTF. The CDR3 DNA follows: TGTGCCAGCAGCTTACACAGGAGCTCTAACTATGGCTACACCTTC.